Below, 30 T cell receptor beta chains from the same sample are listed, as sequenced in a study of chemoradiotherapy in HPV16-positive cancers. Assay: immunoSEQ multiplex PCR; the TCRdb copy retains only in-frame clones and omits some. The sample includes roughly 70,000 clones, about 88% of them seen just once. The input for sequencing was blood, taken from a patient who underwent chemoradiotherapy. All receptors derive from a human donor with HPV-associated anogenital cancer.

The J gene is TRBJ2-5, the V gene TRBV29-1, with 11 bases matching TRBD1. The CDR3 totals 18 residues. Germline V CDR1 and CDR2: SQVTM, ANQGSEA. V dropped 3 bases and J dropped 5; count of bases not matched to a gene: 17. The CDR3 protein is CSVDGTPGTGGIVETQYF. CDR3 coding DNA: TGCAGCGTTGATGGAACACCCGGGACAGGGGGAATTGTGGAGACCCAGTACTTC. The complete variable domain, with remaining parts taken from reference TRBV29-1 and TRBJ2-5, reads SAVISQKPSRDICQRGTSLTIQCQVDSQVTMMFWYRQQPGQSLTLIATANQGSEATYESGFVIDKFPISRPNLTFSTLTVSNMSPEDSSIYLCSVDGTPGTGGIVETQYFGPGTRLLVL.

In the case of this clone: The identical CDR3 is also encoded by other nucleotide sequences in the sample. The V gene is TRBV5-6, the J gene TRBJ2-7; tentatively, D is TRBD1 (5 bases). Deletions cut 0 bases from V and 2 bases from J, with 9 bases between. CDR1 is SGHDT and CDR2 is YYEEEE in the germline V gene. CDR3 size: 14 residues. CDR3 nucleotides: TGTGCCAGCAGCTTGGGACAGAGCACCTACGAGCAGTACTTC. Translating it yields CASSLGQSTYEQYF.

This clone has just a few counts. This chain links TRBV19 with TRBJ1-6; TRBD1 agrees at 7 bases. The CDR3 sequence is 16 residues long. J was trimmed by 6 bases and V by 4 bases; bases with no gene match: 9. Germline V CDR1 and CDR2: LNHDA, SQIVND (reference sequence). The CDR3 DNA reads TGTGCCAGTAGTAGGACAGGCTCGTTAGGTAATTCACCCCTCCACTTT. This encodes CASSRTGSLGNSPLHF.

This clone came up once. The chain combines TRBV15 with TRBJ1-2; D perhaps matches TRBD1 (5 bases). The CDR3 has 15 amino acids. CDR1 LNHNV and CDR2 YYDKDF come from the germline V gene (reference sequence). Trimming stripped 3 bases from V and 7 bases from J, with 18 bases between. The CDR3 loop is CATSSLRRGDAGYTF. The CDR3 nucleotides are TGTGCCACCAGCAGCCTCAGACGGGGCGACGCTGGCTACACCTTC.

The chain joins TRBV20-1 to TRBJ2-1, with TRBD1 matching 7 bases. Per the germline V gene, CDR1 is DFQATT and CDR2 is SNEGSKA (reference sequence). The CDR3 length is 11 residues. The junction had 7 bases not matched to a gene; V was cut back by 6 bases and J by 11 bases. The CDR3 DNA sequence: TGCAGTGCGAGGGGGCGTGGGAAGCAGTTCTTC. Amino acid sequence: CSARGRGKQFF.

The rearrangement links TRBV11-2 to TRBJ1-1; 7 bases align to TRBD1. The V gene end was trimmed by 4 bases and the J gene end by 1 base; junction bases not matched to a gene: 6. Germline V lookup: CDR1 SGHAT, CDR2 FQNNGV. CDR3 length: 15 residues. The CDR3 nucleotides read TGTGCCAGCAGCTCGAGGACAGGATCGAACACTGAAGCTTTCTTT. This codes for CASSSRTGSNTEAFF.

The chain is built from TRBV5-1 and TRBJ2-1, with D tentatively TRBD1 (6 bases). This CDR3 is built from 15 residues. Trimming left V 4 bases short and J 5 bases short, with 16 bases between. In germline, CDR1 is SGHRS, CDR2 YFSETQ. The chain's CDR3 is CASSPLQGPHNEQFF. CDR3 DNA sequence: TGCGCCAGCAGCCCCCTACAGGGACCCCACAATGAGCAGTTCTTC.

This clone has just one count. The chain is built from TRBV29-1 and TRBJ2-1, with TRBD2 as a possible D gene (5 bases). CDR1 is SQVTM, CDR2 ANQGSEA, per germline. V was clipped by 4 bases and J by 9 bases, with 16 bases between them. This CDR3 comprises 13 residues. The DNA for the CDR3 is TGCAGCGTTGGCCAGGAGGCAATGGGTGAGCAGTTCTTC. The encoded protein is CSVGQEAMGEQFF.

The V call is TRBV7-2, the J call TRBJ2-3, with a possible D match to TRBD2 (5 bases). Trimming shortened V by 5 bases and J by 4 bases, and 16 bases separated the two germline ends. The V gene's germline CDR1 is SGHTA and CDR2 FQGNSA. The CDR3 is 15 residues long. The CDR3 region is CASSVRPRRPDTQYF. The DNA of the CDR3 is TGTGCCAGCAGCGTCCGCCCCAGGAGGCCAGATACGCAGTATTTT.

The V gene is TRBV7-2, the J gene TRBJ1-6; D is undetermined. The CDR3 sequence is 12 residues long. V lost 0 bases to trimming and J lost 9 bases, with 3 bases between them. The germline V gene encodes CDR1 SGHTA and CDR2 FQGNSA. CDR3 nucleotide sequence: TGTGCCAGCAGCTTAGCTGCTTCACCCCTCCACTTT. It encodes CASSLAASPLHF.

V and J are TRBV27 and TRBJ2-1; D remains unclear. CDR3 length: 15 residues. V was pared by 5 bases and J by 1 base, with 12 bases between. The germline gives CDR1 MNHEY, CDR2 SMNVEV (reference sequence). CDR3 nucleotide sequence: TGTGCCAGCAGTCCCAAGTGGGAATCCTACAATGAGCAGTTCTTC. Its translation: CASSPKWESYNEQFF.

The chain combines TRBV30 with TRBJ2-1, with 10 bases aligning to TRBD2. Germline CDR1 GTSNPN, CDR2 SVGIG (reference sequence). The CDR3 sequence is 17 residues long. V lost 0 bases, J lost 4 bases, and 9 bases stayed unmatched. The chain's CDR3 is CAWSVPRAGGDYNEQFF. The CDR3 DNA reads TGTGCCTGGAGTGTTCCCAGAGCGGGGGGGGATTACAATGAGCAGTTCTTC. The whole variable domain, remainder taken from reference TRBV30 and TRBJ2-1, is SQTIHQWPATLVQPVGSPLSLECTVEGTSNPNLYWYRQAAGRGLQLLFYSVGIGQISSEVPQNLSASRPQDRQFILSSKKLLLSDSGFYLCAWSVPRAGGDYNEQFFGPGTRLTVL.

The chain combines TRBV15 with TRBJ1-3; 8 bases are a match to TRBD1. Germline V gives CDR1 LNHNV, CDR2 YYDKDF (reference sequence). V lost 3 bases to trimming and J lost 0 bases; unmatched junction nucleotides: 4. The CDR3 consists of 16 residues. The CDR3 DNA reads TGTGCCACCAGCAGGGGAGACAGGGGCTCTGGAAACACCATATATTTT. Translation: CATSRGDRGSGNTIYF.

The V gene is TRBV12-5, the J gene TRBJ1-3; D gene unclear. The CDR3 length is 13 residues. Germline V CDR1 and CDR2: LGHNT, FRNRAP. Between the trimmed V and J ends, which lost 7 bases and 0 bases, there was a span of 7 bases. CDR3 residues: CASALSSGNTIYF. The CDR3 coding sequence is TGTGCTAGTGCCCTCTCCTCTGGAAACACCATATATTTT.

This chain joins TRBV2 and TRBJ2-5, with D possibly being TRBD2 (6 bases). The germline V gene has CDR1 SNHLY and CDR2 FYNNEI. The CDR3 runs 12 residues. The CDR3: CADQGDSLVQYF. Written as DNA, the CDR3 is TGTGCAGATCAAGGGGACTCCCTAGTTCAGTACTTC.

CDR3 nucleotide sequence: TGTGCCAGCAGTTACCCGGGACAGGGGGGTGGGGAGCTGTTTTTT. Amino acid sequence: CASSYPGQGGGELFF. The chain employs TRBV6-6 and TRBJ2-2, with 11 bases lining up with TRBD1. The CDR3 has 15 amino acids. Germline V lookup: CDR1 MNHNY, CDR2 SVGAGI (reference sequence). The junction had 4 bases not matched to a gene; V was cut back by 2 bases and J by 8 bases.

This chain joins TRBV5-4 and TRBJ1-1; TRBD1 is a possible D gene (5 bases). The germline gives CDR1 SGHNT, CDR2 YYREEE (reference sequence). Trimming left V 2 bases short and J 2 bases short, with 10 bases between. There are 14 residues in the CDR3. CDR3 residues: CASSLSGPNTEAFF. In DNA, the CDR3 is TGTGCCAGCAGCTTATCAGGGCCCAACACTGAAGCTTTCTTT.

This chain joins TRBV27 and TRBJ1-2, with TRBD1 matching over 10 bases. The J segment lost 4 bases and the V segment lost 6 bases, leaving 8 bases of the junction unmatched. The CDR3 has 15 residues. Germline loops: CDR1 MNHEY, CDR2 SMNVEV (reference sequence). This chain's CDR3 is CASSPSTGGFYGYTF. CDR3 nucleotide sequence: TGTGCCAGCAGCCCTTCGACAGGGGGCTTCTATGGCTACACCTTC.

In its sample, this clone was seen once. The chain is built from TRBV25-1 and TRBJ2-5, with D perhaps TRBD2 (8 bases). V was clipped by 5 bases and J by 5 bases, with 21 bases between them. Germline loops: CDR1 MGHDK, CDR2 SYGVNS. The CDR3 is made up of 16 amino acids. CDR3 sequence (DNA): TGTGCCAGCAGTACGGGGGGGACAGCTTATCGGGAGACCCAGTACTTC. Its translation is CASSTGGTAYRETQYF.

With respect to this clone: Other DNA sequences of this sample code for an identical CDR3. CDR3 bases: TGTGCCACCAGCCCCCCGGACAGGGCTAACTATGGCTACACCTTC. It yields the protein CATSPPDRANYGYTF. The chain recombines TRBV15 with TRBJ1-2, with TRBD1 matching 8 bases. In germline, CDR1 is LNHNV, CDR2 YYDKDF (reference sequence). CDR3 length equals 15 residues. J lost 0 bases, V lost 5 bases, and 5 bases had no gene match. Full variable domain (outside the CDR3, taken from reference TRBV15 and TRBJ1-2): DAMVIQNPRYQVTQFGKPVTLSCSQTLNHNVMYWYQQKSSQAPKLLFHYYDKDFNNEADTPDNFQSRRPNTSFCFLDIRSPGLGDTAMYLCATSPPDRANYGYTFGSGTRLTVV.

V gene TRBV5-1 combines with J gene TRBJ2-5, with D possibly TRBD1 on 6 matching bases. The CDR3 loop spans 14 amino acids. The V end was cut by 4 bases, the J end by 4 bases, with 14 bases between. The germline V gene encodes CDR1 SGHRS and CDR2 YFSETQ. DNA for the CDR3: TGCGCCAGCAGCAACTATATAGGGGGAGAGACCCAGTACTTC. This encodes CASSNYIGGETQYF. Drawing the rest from reference TRBV5-1 and TRBJ2-5, the complete variable domain is KAGVTQTPRYLIKTRGQQVTLSCSPISGHRSVSWYQQTPGQGLQFLFEYFSETQRNKGNFPGRFSGRQFSNSRSEMNVSTLELGDSALYLCASSNYIGGETQYFGPGTRLLVL.

This clone was seen once. V is TRBV7-2 and J is TRBJ2-6; D remains ambiguous. The CDR3 runs 15 residues. Trimming stripped 6 bases from V and 0 bases from J, with 9 bases between. CDR1 and CDR2 (germline): SGHTA, FQGNSA. The CDR3 DNA follows: TGTGCCAGCAGTCCACGGACCTCTGGGGCCAACGTCCTGACTTTC. It translates to CASSPRTSGANVLTF.

This rearrangement joins TRBV9 to TRBJ2-3, with 9 bases aligning to TRBD2. There are 15 residues in the CDR3. Germline V CDR1 and CDR2: SGDLS, YYNGEE. V dropped 5 bases and J dropped 3; count of bases not matched to a gene: 7. CDR3 sequence (DNA): TGTGCCAGCAGAAGTAGCGGGGGAAGTACAGATACGCAGTATTTT. Protein sequence: CASRSSGGSTDTQYF.

This rearrangement joins TRBV28 to TRBJ1-1; 7 bases match TRBD1. CDR3 length: 13 residues. V shed 7 bases and J 2 bases; nucleotides not matched to a gene: 4. CDR1 and CDR2 from the germline V gene are MDHEN and SYDVKM. CDR3 sequence: CASNTGVNTEAFF. In DNA form, the CDR3 reads TGTGCCAGCAATACAGGGGTTAACACTGAAGCTTTCTTT. Looking up the rest from reference TRBV28 and TRBJ1-1 gives the full variable domain: DVKVTQSSRYLVKRTGEKVFLECVQDMDHENMFWYRQDPGLGLRLIYFSYDVKMKEKGDIPEGYSVSREKKERFSLILESASTNQTSMYLCASNTGVNTEAFFGQGTRLTVV.

The J gene is TRBJ2-7, the V gene TRBV4-1; no firm D call. In germline, CDR1 is MGHRA, CDR2 YSYEKL. V was cut by 1 base and J by 6 bases, with 10 bases left in between. This CDR3 has 13 amino acids. CDR3 DNA: TGCGCCAGCAGCCAAGGGGTCGGATCCGAGCAGTACTTC. It codes for CASSQGVGSEQYF.

This chain links TRBV2 with TRBJ2-7, with D unclear. Germline V gene lookup returns CDR1 SNHLY and CDR2 FYNNEI. Trimming took off 7 bases at V and 3 bases at J, with 13 bases between the two ends. The CDR3 loop spans 13 amino acids. DNA of the CDR3: TGTGCCAGCAATATCGAACAACTCTACGAGCAGTACTTC. Translated: CASNIEQLYEQYF. Together with reference TRBV2 and TRBJ2-7, the CDR3 gives the full variable domain: EPEVTQTPSHQVTQMGQEVILRCVPISNHLYFYWYRQILGQKVEFLVSFYNNEISEKSEIFDDQFSVERPDGSNFTLKIRSTKLEDSAMYFCASNIEQLYEQYFGPGTRLTVT.

The chain combines TRBV28 with TRBJ1-5, with D maybe TRBD1 (6 bases). Deletions cut 8 bases from V and 2 bases from J, with 13 bases between. The germline V gene encodes CDR1 MDHEN and CDR2 SYDVKM. The CDR3 loop spans 14 amino acids. This chain's CDR3 is CASAGVYGNQPQHF. The CDR3 nucleotides are TGTGCCAGCGCAGGGGTTTATGGCAATCAGCCCCAGCATTTT.

The chain's CDR3 is CASSLSGPGYEQYF. The CDR3 DNA is TGTGCCAGCAGTTTATCGGGACCTGGCTACGAGCAGTACTTC. This chain connects TRBV28 to TRBJ2-7; D possibly matches TRBD1 or TRBD2 (5 bases each). V was pared by 1 base and J by 3 bases, with 10 bases between. This CDR3 comprises 14 residues. Germline V gives CDR1 MDHEN, CDR2 SYDVKM. The whole variable domain, remainder taken from reference TRBV28 and TRBJ2-7, is DVKVTQSSRYLVKRTGEKVFLECVQDMDHENMFWYRQDPGLGLRLIYFSYDVKMKEKGDIPEGYSVSREKKERFSLILESASTNQTSMYLCASSLSGPGYEQYFGPGTRLTVT.

The rearrangement links TRBV10-1 to TRBJ1-5; possibly TRBD1 for D (5 bases). V was pared by 8 bases and J by 3 bases, with 17 bases between. This CDR3 spans 15 amino acids. Germline loops: CDR1 WNHNN, CDR2 SYGVQD (reference sequence). CDR3 protein: CASGGRIANNQPQHF. CDR3 sequence (DNA): TGCGCCAGCGGGGGACGAATTGCGAACAATCAGCCCCAGCATTTT.

This sequence joins TRBV4-1 and TRBJ1-4, with 7 bases lining up with TRBD1. Per germline, CDR1 MGHRA and CDR2 YSYEKL. The CDR3 contains 14 residues. Unmatched junction bases numbered 4, after V lost 3 bases and J lost 6 bases. The CDR3 bases are TGCGCCAGCAGCCATCCGGACAGGTATGAAAAACTGTTTTTT. Translated: CASSHPDRYEKLFF.